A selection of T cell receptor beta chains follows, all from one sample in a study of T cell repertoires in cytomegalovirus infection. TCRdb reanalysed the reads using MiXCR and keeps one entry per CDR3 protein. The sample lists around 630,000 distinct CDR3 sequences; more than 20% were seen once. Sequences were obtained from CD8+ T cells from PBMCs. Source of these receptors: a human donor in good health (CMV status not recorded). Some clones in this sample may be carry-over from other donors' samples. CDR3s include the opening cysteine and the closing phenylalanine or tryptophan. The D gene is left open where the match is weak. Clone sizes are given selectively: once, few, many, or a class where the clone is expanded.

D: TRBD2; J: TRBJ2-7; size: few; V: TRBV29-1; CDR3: CSATGGLSYEQYF; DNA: TGCAGCGCTACGGGGGGTCTCTCCTACGAGCAGTACTTC
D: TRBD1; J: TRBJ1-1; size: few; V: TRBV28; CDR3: CASSTRGWTEAFF; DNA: TGTGCCAGCAGTACCAGGGGGTGGACTGAAGCTTTCTTT
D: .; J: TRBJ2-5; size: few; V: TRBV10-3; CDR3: CAISGVDNQETQYF; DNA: TGTGCCATCAGTGGGGTGGACAACCAAGAGACCCAGTACTTC
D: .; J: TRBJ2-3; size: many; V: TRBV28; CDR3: CASSFNGHELPDTQYF; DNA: TGTGCCAGCAGTTTCAACGGTCACGAGCTGCCCGATACGCAGTATTTT
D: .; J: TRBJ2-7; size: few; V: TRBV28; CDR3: CASSLFGGVVYEQYF; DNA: TGTGCCAGCAGTTTATTTGGGGGAGTAGTCTACGAGCAGTACTTC
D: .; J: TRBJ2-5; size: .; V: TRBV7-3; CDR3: CARLRETSQETQYF; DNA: TGTGCCAGATTAAGGGAGACTTCACAAGAGACCCAGTACTTC
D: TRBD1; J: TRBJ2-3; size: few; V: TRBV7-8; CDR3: CASSLPRTGTDDASTDTQYF; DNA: TGTGCCAGCAGCTTACCACGAACCGGGACAGATGACGCTAGCACAGATACGCAGTATTTT
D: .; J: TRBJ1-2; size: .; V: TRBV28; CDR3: CASSSGAVYGYTF; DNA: TGTGCCAGCAGTTCTGGGGCAGTCTATGGCTACACCTTC
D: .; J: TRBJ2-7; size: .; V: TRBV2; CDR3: CASSEPRTDRFYEQYF; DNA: TGTGCCAGCAGTGAACCCCGGACGGATCGCTTCTACGAGCAGTACTTC
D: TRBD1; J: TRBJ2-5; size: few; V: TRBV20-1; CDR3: CSAILIRDRGIQETQYF; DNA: TGCAGTGCAATTCTAATCCGGGACAGGGGAATCCAAGAGACCCAGTACTTC
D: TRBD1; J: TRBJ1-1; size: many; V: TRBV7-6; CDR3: CASSSNQGENTEAFF; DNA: TGTGCCAGCAGCTCAAACCAGGGGGAGAACACTGAAGCTTTCTTT
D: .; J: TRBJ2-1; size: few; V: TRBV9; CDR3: CASSSGAVEQFF; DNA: TGTGCCAGCAGCTCGGGGGCGGTTGAGCAGTTCTTC
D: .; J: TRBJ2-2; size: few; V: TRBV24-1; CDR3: CATSDPLSLHDTGELFF; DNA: TGTGCCACCAGTGATCCCCTCAGCCTGCACGACACCGGGGAGCTGTTTTTT
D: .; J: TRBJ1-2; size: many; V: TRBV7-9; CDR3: CASSSVYGYTF; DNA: TGTGCCAGCAGTTCGGTTTATGGCTACACCTTC
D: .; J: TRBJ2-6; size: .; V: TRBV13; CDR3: CASSPRGASGANVLTF; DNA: TGTGCCAGCAGCCCAAGGGGGGCCTCTGGGGCCAACGTCCTGACTTTC
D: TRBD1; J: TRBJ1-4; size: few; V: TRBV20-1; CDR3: CSARKGQGFLETNEKLFF; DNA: TGCAGTGCTAGAAAGGGACAGGGGTTTCTAGAAACTAATGAAAAACTGTTTTTT
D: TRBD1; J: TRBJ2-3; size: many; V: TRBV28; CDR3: CASSSTRTGDMDWDTDTQYF; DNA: TGTGCCAGCAGTTCCACCCGGACAGGGGACATGGATTGGGACACAGATACGCAGTATTTT
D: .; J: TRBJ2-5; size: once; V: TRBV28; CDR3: CASRPPGRAPQETQYF; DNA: TGTGCCAGCAGGCCGCCGGGACGGGCCCCCCAAGAGACCCAGTACTTC
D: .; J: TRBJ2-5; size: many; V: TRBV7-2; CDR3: CASSQPTTLARLREETQYF; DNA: TGTGCCAGCAGCCAACCTACGACCTTGGCCAGGCTGCGGGAAGAGACCCAGTACTTC
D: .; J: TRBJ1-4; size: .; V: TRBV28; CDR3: CASSPVGRKLFF; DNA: TGTGCCAGCAGTCCCGTCGGAAGAAAACTGTTTTTT
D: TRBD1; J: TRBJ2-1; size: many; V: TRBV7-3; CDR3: CASNTGGLFNEQFF; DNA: TGTGCCAGCAACACAGGGGGCTTGTTCAATGAGCAGTTCTTC
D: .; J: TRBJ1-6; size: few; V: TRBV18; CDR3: CASSPPYQGESPLHF; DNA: TGTGCCAGCTCACCACCGTATCAAGGGGAATCACCCCTCCACTTT
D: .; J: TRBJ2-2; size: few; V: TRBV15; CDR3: CATSRDRSPTGELFF; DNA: TGTGCCACCAGCAGAGATAGATCTCCAACCGGGGAGCTGTTTTTT
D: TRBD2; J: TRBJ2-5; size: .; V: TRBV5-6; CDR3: CASISTSGVETQYF; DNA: TGTGCCAGCATCTCTACTAGCGGGGTAGAGACCCAGTACTTC
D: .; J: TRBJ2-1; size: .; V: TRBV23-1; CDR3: CASSRSGPHNEQFF; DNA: TGCGCCAGCAGTCGGAGCGGGCCCCACAATGAGCAGTTCTTC
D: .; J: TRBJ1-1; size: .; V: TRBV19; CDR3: CASTRGTLSMNTEAFF; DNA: TGTGCCAGTACGCGGGGGACCCTATCCATGAACACTGAAGCTTTCTTT
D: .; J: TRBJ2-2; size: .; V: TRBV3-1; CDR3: CASSQELGQRGTNTGELFF; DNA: TGTGCCAGCAGCCAAGAGCTGGGTCAGCGAGGCACGAACACCGGGGAGCTGTTTTTT
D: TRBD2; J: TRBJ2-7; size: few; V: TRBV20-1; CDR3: CSARRLPGGSYEQYF; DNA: TGCAGTGCTAGGCGCCTCCCGGGAGGCTCCTACGAGCAGTACTTC
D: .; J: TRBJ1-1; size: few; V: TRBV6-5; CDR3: CASSYWETATEAFF; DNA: TGTGCCAGCAGTTACTGGGAGACAGCCACTGAAGCTTTCTTT
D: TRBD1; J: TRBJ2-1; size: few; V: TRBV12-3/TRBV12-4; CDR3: CASSSGQGAGNEQFF; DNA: TGTGCCAGCAGTTCTGGACAGGGGGCGGGTAATGAGCAGTTCTTC
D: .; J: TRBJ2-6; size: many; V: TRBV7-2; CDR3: CASSFSGANVLTF; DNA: TGTGCCAGCAGCTTCTCTGGGGCCAACGTCCTGACTTTC
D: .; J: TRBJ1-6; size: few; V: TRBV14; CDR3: CASSQDPEGYRDNSPLHF; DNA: TGTGCCAGCAGCCAAGATCCCGAGGGCTACCGTGATAATTCACCCCTCCACTTT
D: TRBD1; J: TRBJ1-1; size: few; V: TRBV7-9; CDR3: CASSLSYRGNTEAFF; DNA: TGTGCCAGCAGCTTAAGTTACAGGGGGAACACTGAAGCTTTCTTT
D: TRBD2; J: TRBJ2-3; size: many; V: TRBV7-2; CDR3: CASSEGLAGDVRDTQYF; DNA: TGTGCCAGCAGCGAGGGACTAGCGGGGGACGTGAGAGATACGCAGTATTTT
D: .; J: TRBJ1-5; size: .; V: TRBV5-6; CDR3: CASSLGAGYNQPQHF; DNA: TGTGCCAGCAGCTTGGGAGCCGGATACAATCAGCCCCAGCATTTT
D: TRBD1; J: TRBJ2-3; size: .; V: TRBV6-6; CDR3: CASSNLDRAPDTQYF; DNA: TGTGCCAGCAGTAACCTGGACAGGGCCCCAGATACGCAGTATTTT
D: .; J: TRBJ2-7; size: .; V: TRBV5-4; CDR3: CASSPGPNPAEQYF; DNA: TGTGCCAGCAGCCCGGGACCGAATCCGGCCGAGCAGTACTTC
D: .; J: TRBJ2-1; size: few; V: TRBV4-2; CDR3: CASSQDIDVLFRGEQFF; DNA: TGTGCCAGCAGCCAAGATATTGACGTCTTGTTTAGGGGTGAGCAGTTCTTC
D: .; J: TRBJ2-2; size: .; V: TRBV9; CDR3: CASSVGVKGTGELFF; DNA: TGTGCCAGCAGCGTAGGGGTCAAAGGAACCGGGGAGCTGTTTTTT
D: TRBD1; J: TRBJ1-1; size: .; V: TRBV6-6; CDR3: CASSSWDRGAGTEAFF; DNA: TGTGCCAGCAGTTCTTGGGACAGGGGCGCGGGAACTGAAGCTTTCTTT
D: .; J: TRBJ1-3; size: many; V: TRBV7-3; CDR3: CASSLGVTGNTIYF; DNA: TGTGCCAGCAGCTTAGGGGTTACTGGAAACACCATATATTTT
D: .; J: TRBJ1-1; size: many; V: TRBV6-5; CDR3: CASSYSTGVDTEAFF; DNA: TGTGCCAGCAGTTACTCGACCGGGGTCGACACTGAAGCTTTCTTT
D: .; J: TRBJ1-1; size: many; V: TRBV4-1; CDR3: CASSQAGTNTEAFF; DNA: TGCGCCAGCAGCCAAGCAGGGACGAACACTGAAGCTTTCTTT